This T cell receptor (beta chain) was obtained from a study of T cells in Graves' hyperthyroidism and ophthalmopathy. The study, taken as a whole, reports: Ophthalmopathy and stable hyperthyroidism were separated by a 13 V-J model.

Orbital computed tomography, thyroid ultrasound, serum thyroxine and TRAb, and clinical symptoms together informed the diagnoses. A few counts support this clonotype. Its antigen is as yet unknown. Trimming took 6 bases from V and 6 from J, leaving 17 bases between them. The CDR3 totals 14 residues. CDR1 MNHEY and CDR2 SVGAGI come from the germline V gene. TCR beta CDR3 regions were amplified from RNA. The HTBI primer set was used in a first-round RT-PCR of the TCR CDR3. Each CDR3 protein is one row after TCRdb ran MiXCR on the multiplex PCR reads. The table has 700,000 to 850,000 distinct CDR3 sequences, roughly a third seen once.

This TCR came from a woman aged 40 to 50 with Graves' hyperthyroidism. The gene calls are TRBV6-5 and TRBJ1-1, with D possibly matching TRBD1 (6 bases). Sequencing was done on a sample of blood. The chain's CDR3 is CASRDGTPGAEAFF. The CDR3 DNA sequence: TGTGCCAGCAGGGACGGGACACCCGGCGCTGAAGCTTTCTTT.